The source of this T cell receptor (beta chain) is a study of T cells in Graves' hyperthyroidism and ophthalmopathy. Whole-study results and caveats: By a 13 V-J model, ophthalmopathy was set apart from stable hyperthyroidism.

Trimming removed 10 bases from V and 5 bases from J; junction bases left unmatched: 4. The CDR3 totals 12 residues. Germline CDR1 is SGHTA and CDR2 is FQGNSA. Worth noting for this clonotype: Its antigen remains unknown.

Amplified TCR beta CDR3 regions came from RNA transcripts. RT-PCR in the first round (using the HTBI primer set) targeted the TCR CDR3. TCRdb reanalysed the multiplex PCR reads using MiXCR and keeps one entry per CDR3 protein. The data hold over 700,000 distinct CDR3 sequences, with 15% to 20% observed a single time. The chain joins TRBV7-2 to TRBJ1-5, with TRBD1 matching over 8 bases. The specimen sequenced was blood. The source of this sequence is a woman aged 45-65 years with Graves' hyperthyroidism that later progressed to Graves' ophthalmopathy. The DNA for the CDR3 is TGTGCCATAGAGACAGGGGATCAGCCCCAGCATTTT. It is translated as CAIETGDQPQHF.